The 25 T cell receptor beta chains below were found in one sample sequenced in a study of identical twins. TCRdb reprocessed the 5' RACE reads with MiXCR, giving one entry per CDR3 protein. The table has over 250,000 distinct CDR3 sequences, 9.5% seen once; the top ten hold roughly 7%. These same data were also listed under a study on yellow fever vaccine responses in identical twins.

The sample consisted of CD8+ T cells sorted from blood. These receptors all come from a woman under 30 in good health.

The chain combines TRBV19 with TRBJ2-1; D is possibly TRBD1 (7 bases). Trimming cost V 1 base and J 9 bases, with 19 bases left between them. CDR3 size: 16 residues. Germline V CDR1 and CDR2: LNHDA, SQIVND (reference sequence). The CDR3 region has the DNA TGTGCCAGTAGTATAGGGGCAGGGGGACTTTTTGGTGAGCAGTTCTTC. Translated, it gives CASSIGAGGLFGEQFF.

This rearrangement joins TRBV7-9 to TRBJ2-3; TRBD2 matches 8 bases. The V and J ends lost 3 bases and 0 bases, in that order; junction bases with no gene match: 8. Germline CDR1 SEHNR, CDR2 FQNEAQ (reference sequence). This CDR3 comprises 17 residues. Here the CDR3 DNA reads TGTGCCAGCAGCTTCCCCGCCGCGGGGGGTAGCACAGATACGCAGTATTTT. It translates to CASSFPAAGGSTDTQYF.

The V and J genes are TRBV2 and TRBJ2-3; 9 nucleotides align to TRBD2. There are 14 residues in the CDR3. The germline V gene encodes CDR1 SNHLY and CDR2 FYNNEI. V gave up 8 bases and J gave up 7 bases; unmatched junction bases: 10. The CDR3 bases are TGTGCCAGCTTTCAAGCGGGGGGTCGATATACGCAGTATTTT. Its translation is CASFQAGGRYTQYF.

This clonotype was picked up many times. J is TRBJ2-3 and V is TRBV4-3, with TRBD2 identical over 8 bases. J was trimmed by 4 bases and V by 4 bases; bases with no gene match: 7. The CDR3 extends over 15 amino acids. Germline V gives CDR1 LGHNA, CDR2 YSLEER. The CDR3 is CASSPSTGLADTQYF. The DNA for the CDR3 is TGCGCCAGCAGCCCGAGTACGGGACTAGCAGATACGCAGTATTTT.

The chain links TRBV7-9 to TRBJ2-1; 7 bases line up with TRBD1. J gave up 4 bases and V 2 bases, and 11 bases lay outside the gene matches. Germline CDR1 SEHNR, CDR2 FQNEAQ (reference sequence). This CDR3 has 17 amino acids. The CDR3 reads CASSLFGDSYTYNEQFF. In DNA form, the CDR3 reads TGTGCCAGCAGCTTATTTGGGGACAGCTATACTTACAATGAGCAGTTCTTC.

The rearrangement links TRBV19 to TRBJ2-7, with 8 bases aligning to TRBD2. CDR1 LNHDA and CDR2 SQIVND come from the germline V gene (reference sequence). The trim removed 1 base at V and 0 bases at J, leaving 8 bases unmatched. This CDR3 comprises 17 residues. The chain's CDR3 is CASSIGGGGPSSYEQYF. The DNA of the CDR3 is TGTGCCAGTAGTATAGGCGGCGGGGGGCCAAGCTCCTACGAGCAGTACTTC.

This clonotype was observed at least ten times. V is TRBV5-1 and J is TRBJ2-7; possibly TRBD2 for D (6 bases). Trimming shortened V by 0 bases and J by 5 bases, and 15 bases separated the two germline ends. Germline V gene data show CDR1 as SGHRS and CDR2 as YFSETQ. The CDR3 has 15 residues. The CDR3 DNA reads TGCGCCAGCAGCTTGGAGGAGGGCTCAGTGCACGAGCAGTACTTC. Protein product: CASSLEEGSVHEQYF.

This clonotype was seen a handful of times. This sequence joins TRBV13 and TRBJ2-7; maybe TRBD1 (6 bases). Germline CDR1 is PRHDT and CDR2 is FYEKMQ (reference sequence). The CDR3 runs 17 residues. The ends were cut back, 5 bases at V and 0 bases at J, with 20 bases in the middle. In DNA, the CDR3 is TGTGCCAGCAGCCAAACCCTTACAGGGTATAGCTCCTACGAGCAGTACTTC. Its protein is CASSQTLTGYSSYEQYF.

This clonotype appeared many times. The chain carries TRBV4-3 and TRBJ2-2; 7 bases are a match to TRBD1. The V gene's germline CDR1 is LGHNA and CDR2 YSLEER. The CDR3 consists of 18 residues. V shed 0 bases and J 7 bases; nucleotides not matched to a gene: 14. The DNA of the CDR3 is TGCGCCAGCAGCCAAGAAGGGGGACAGAGCTGGGGTCACGGGGAGCTGTTTTTT. Its translation is CASSQEGGQSWGHGELFF.

The chain employs TRBV7-9 and TRBJ2-2, with 10 bases matching TRBD2. Germline CDR1 is SEHNR and CDR2 is FQNEAQ (reference sequence). V lost 1 base, J lost 1 base, and 3 bases stayed unmatched. The CDR3 consists of 17 residues. This CDR3 is CASSLETSGMNTGELFF. The CDR3, as DNA: TGTGCCAGCAGCTTAGAAACTAGCGGGATGAACACCGGGGAGCTGTTTTTT.

This clonotype was counted at least ten times. The V call is TRBV5-1, the J call TRBJ2-3; 12 nucleotides line up with TRBD2. J lost 4 bases, V lost 0 bases, and 0 bases had no gene match. CDR3 length: 15 residues. Germline V gives CDR1 SGHRS, CDR2 YFSETQ. In nucleotides, the CDR3 is TGCGCCAGCAGCTTGGGACTAGCGGGAGCAGATACGCAGTATTTT. It specifies CASSLGLAGADTQYF.

This clonotype was seen a few times. The chain couples TRBV20-1 to TRBJ2-1, with 8 bases identical to TRBD2. The V segment lost 2 bases and the J segment 7 bases; nucleotides outside the gene matches: 10. CDR1 and CDR2 from the germline V gene are DFQATT and SNEGSKA (reference sequence). This CDR3 comprises 15 residues. CDR3 DNA sequence: TGCAGTGCTAGACCTCGGGGGGGTCAGGTTAATGAGCAGTTCTTC. This gives the protein CSARPRGGQVNEQFF.

This clonotype was recorded many times. CDR3 residues: CASSPRRAAANTGELFF. CDR3 nucleotide sequence: TGTGCCAGCTCACCACGGCGGGCGGCCGCGAACACCGGGGAGCTGTTTTTT. The V gene is TRBV18, the J gene TRBJ2-2; a possible D gene is TRBD2 (5 bases). From germline, CDR1 is KGHSH and CDR2 LQKENI. The CDR3 is made up of 17 amino acids. V was pared by 1 base and J by 0 bases, with 12 bases between.

This clonotype was seen only a few times. This chain connects TRBV19 to TRBJ1-5; D might be TRBD1 (6 bases). Germline assignment: CDR1 LNHDA and CDR2 SQIVND (reference sequence). The V end lost 7 bases, the J end lost 2 bases, and 15 bases lay between the germline ends. This CDR3 has 15 residues. The CDR3 DNA reads as TGTGCCAGTAAAGGACAGCCCGGGGGCAATCAGCCCCAGCATTTT. It encodes CASKGQPGGNQPQHF. The complete variable domain, with remaining parts taken from reference TRBV19 and TRBJ1-5, reads DGGITQSPKYLFRKEGQNVTLSCEQNLNHDAMYWYRQDPGQGLRLIYYSQIVNDFQKGDIAEGYSVSREKKESFPLTVTSAQKNPTAFYLCASKGQPGGNQPQHFGDGTRLSIL.

The table lists this clonotype with many counts. The chain combines TRBV5-4 with TRBJ1-6; D is unclear. The CDR3 has 17 amino acids. Per the germline V gene, CDR1 is SGHNT and CDR2 is YYREEE (reference sequence). V was pared by 0 bases and J by 4 bases, with 14 bases between. The CDR3 coding sequence is TGTGCCAGCAGCTTGGAGAGCAGCTTAAATTATAATTCACCCCTCCACTTT. This encodes CASSLESSLNYNSPLHF.

The rearrangement links TRBV7-9 to TRBJ1-2; TRBD1 aligns across 8 bases. This CDR3 is built from 13 residues. The V gene's germline CDR1 is SEHNR and CDR2 FQNEAQ (reference sequence). The trim removed 4 bases at V and 8 bases at J, leaving 6 bases unmatched. The CDR3 protein is CASSSSGGWGYTF. The CDR3 DNA reads TGTGCCAGCAGCTCCTCAGGGGGCTGGGGCTACACCTTC.

This clonotype came up many times. V and J are TRBV28 and TRBJ2-7; tentative D call: TRBD1 (7 bases). CDR3 length: 13 amino acids. Deletions cut 7 bases from V and 6 bases from J, with 16 bases between. From germline, CDR1 is MDHEN and CDR2 SYDVKM. CDR3 loop: CASTPRGAIEQYF. The CDR3 coding sequence is TGTGCCAGCACTCCCAGGGGGGCTATCGAGCAGTACTTC.

This clonotype was seen a handful of times. CDR3 nucleotides: TGTGCCAGCAGCCCCCTAGCTGGCTACGAGCAGTACTTC. Translated, it gives CASSPLAGYEQYF. The J gene is TRBJ2-7, the V gene TRBV12-3 or TRBV12-4; D may be TRBD2 (5 bases). CDR3 length: 13 amino acids. Trimming took off 6 bases at V and 3 bases at J, with 12 bases between the two ends.

This clonotype has a count of ten or more. The CDR3 DNA is TGCAGCGTTGACCAGGGGGCGGTCAGGTTTGAGCAGTTCTTC. It translates to CSVDQGAVRFEQFF. The chain couples TRBV29-1 to TRBJ2-1, with 8 bases identical to TRBD1. The germline V gene encodes CDR1 SQVTM and CDR2 ANQGSEA. The CDR3 is 14 residues long. J was trimmed by 9 bases and V by 3 bases; bases with no gene match: 10.

The sample holds a few counts of this clonotype. This chain links TRBV20-1 with TRBJ1-5; no clear D gene. CDR1 and CDR2 from the germline V gene are DFQATT and SNEGSKA (reference sequence). Trimming removed 1 base from V and 2 bases from J, with 6 bases in between. This CDR3 has 13 residues. CDR3 in DNA: TGCAGTGCTAGAGGAACCGGCAATCAGCCCCAGCATTTT. Translated: CSARGTGNQPQHF.

This clonotype was seen only a few times. CDR3 residues: CASSIGSQPSTDTQYF. The CDR3 DNA follows: TGTGCCAGTAGTATCGGGAGCCAGCCTAGCACAGATACGCAGTATTTT. The chain joins TRBV19 to TRBJ2-3; perhaps TRBD2 as D (6 bases). V was clipped by 3 bases and J by 0 bases, with 13 bases between them. The CDR3 is 16 amino acids. Per germline, CDR1 LNHDA and CDR2 SQIVND (reference sequence).

This clonotype was counted once. The V and J genes are TRBV21-1 and TRBJ2-7; TRBD1 is the table's D call and was not checked against the DNA. TRBV21-1 is a listed pseudogene. The CDR3 has 13 amino acids. CDR3 DNA sequence: TGTGCCAGGGATAGACAGGGGGCCGACGAGCAGTACTTC. Protein product: CARDRQGADEQYF.

This chain links TRBV5-5 with TRBJ1-1; 9 bases are a match to TRBD1. CDR1 is SGHKS, CDR2 YYEKEE, per germline (reference sequence). The CDR3 runs 15 residues. The J segment lost 8 bases and the V segment lost 5 bases, leaving 13 bases of the junction unmatched. The CDR3 is CASRTAGQGIYEAFF. CDR3 DNA: TGTGCCAGCAGGACGGCAGGACAGGGGATTTACGAAGCTTTCTTT.

The chain carries TRBV7-2 and TRBJ2-3; maybe TRBD1 (5 bases). Between the trimmed V and J ends, which lost 2 bases and 4 bases, there was a span of 13 bases. The CDR3 is made up of 15 amino acids. CDR1 and CDR2 from the germline V gene are SGHTA and FQGNSA. CDR3 protein: CASSLIRGQPDTQYF. The CDR3 nucleotides read TGTGCCAGCAGCTTAATTCGTGGACAACCAGATACGCAGTATTTT.

The gene calls are TRBV4-2 and TRBJ2-5; 7 bases agree with TRBD1. Trimming removed 3 bases from V and 0 bases from J; junction bases left unmatched: 4. Germline loops: CDR1 LGHNA, CDR2 YNFKEQ. The CDR3 covers 15 residues. The CDR3 spells CASSQEGTDQETQYF. Written as DNA, the CDR3 is TGTGCCAGCAGCCAGGAAGGGACAGACCAAGAGACCCAGTACTTC.